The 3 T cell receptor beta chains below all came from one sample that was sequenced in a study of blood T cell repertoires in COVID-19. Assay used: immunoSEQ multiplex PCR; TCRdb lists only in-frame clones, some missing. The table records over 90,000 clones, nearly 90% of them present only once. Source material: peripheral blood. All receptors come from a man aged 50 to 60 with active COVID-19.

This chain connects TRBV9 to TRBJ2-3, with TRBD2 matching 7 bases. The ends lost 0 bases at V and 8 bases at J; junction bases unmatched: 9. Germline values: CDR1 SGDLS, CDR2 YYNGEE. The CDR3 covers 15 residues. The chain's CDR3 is CASSVDWSGEVTQYF. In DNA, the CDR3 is TGTGCCAGCAGCGTAGACTGGAGCGGGGAGGTTACGCAGTATTTT.

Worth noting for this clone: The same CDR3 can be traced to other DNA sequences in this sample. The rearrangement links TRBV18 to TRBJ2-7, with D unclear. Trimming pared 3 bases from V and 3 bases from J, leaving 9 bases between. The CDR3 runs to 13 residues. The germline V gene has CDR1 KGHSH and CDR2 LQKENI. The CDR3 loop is CASSPPSVYEQYF. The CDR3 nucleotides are TGTGCCAGCTCACCCCCCAGCGTCTACGAGCAGTACTTC.

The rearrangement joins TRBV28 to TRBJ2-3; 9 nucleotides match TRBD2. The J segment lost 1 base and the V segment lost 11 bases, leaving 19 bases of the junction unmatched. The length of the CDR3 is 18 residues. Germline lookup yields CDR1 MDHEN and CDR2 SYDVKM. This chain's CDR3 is CASNRASGVHYRTDTQYF. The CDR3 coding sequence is TGTGCCTCCAATCGGGCTAGCGGGGTTCACTATCGCACAGATACGCAGTATTTT.